The entry below describes one T cell receptor beta chain. Primed by a sample-barcoded 5' primer and a J-beta primer mix, a second PCR proceeded for about 6 to 11 cycles. Each cDNA molecule was tagged by a template-switch adaptor with 12 random nucleotides. TCRdb used MiXCR to reprocess the 5' RACE reads, holding one entry per CDR3 protein. The table has around 1.5 million distinct CDR3 sequences, 40% to 50% seen once. This CDR3 contains 12 residues. Germline lookup yields CDR1 SQVTM and CDR2 ANQGSEA. This entry comes from a study of blood T cells in healthy people across ages. Each sample had at least 6.5 million PBMCs isolated. With each sample, at least 5 micrograms of total RNA were extracted.

V usage is TRBV29-1 and J usage is TRBJ2-3, with 7 bases that match TRBD2. The receptor was isolated from a woman aged 18-29 years in good health. Sequencing was performed on blood. DNA of the CDR3: TGCAGTGGGGGGGAGGGCAGGCATACGCAGTATTTT. Its translation is CSGGEGRHTQYF.